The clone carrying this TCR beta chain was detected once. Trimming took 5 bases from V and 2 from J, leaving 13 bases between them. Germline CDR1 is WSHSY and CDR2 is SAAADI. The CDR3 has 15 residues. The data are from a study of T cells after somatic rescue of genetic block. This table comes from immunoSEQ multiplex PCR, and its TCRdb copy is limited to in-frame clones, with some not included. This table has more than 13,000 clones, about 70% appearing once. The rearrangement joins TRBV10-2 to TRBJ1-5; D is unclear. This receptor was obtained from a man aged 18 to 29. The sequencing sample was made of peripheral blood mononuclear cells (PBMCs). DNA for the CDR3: TGCGCCAGCAGTTATCTCTCGGATGGCAATCAGCCCCAGCATTTT. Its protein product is CASSYLSDGNQPQHF.